In this sample, the clone carrying this T cell receptor (beta chain) turned up a few times. Its specificity is not known. The junction departs from germline at one end; a sequencing error may be responsible. The sample belongs to a study of T cells after yellow fever vaccination. Overall study results and limits: The secondary response was weaker, and its peak arrived faster, on day 5 versus 15.

This CDR3 is 16 amino acids long. Germline CDR1 and CDR2: KGHSH and LQKENI. In TCRdb, the 5' RACE reads were re-called with MiXCR into one record per CDR3 protein. This repertoire shows 300,000 to 400,000 distinct CDR3 sequences, 8.7% found once; its top ten account for more than 15%. The V call is TRBV18, the J call TRBJ1-3, with a weak D call TRBD1 (6 bases). The source is a young man who received the YFV17D yellow fever vaccine. The sequencing used PBMCs, collected on the day of the first yellow fever vaccination. The CDR3 region is CASSPQGFFSGNTIYF. CDR3 DNA sequence: TGTGCCAGCTCGCCACAGGGATTTTTCTCTGGAAACACCATATATTTT.